The 10 T cell receptor beta chains given below trace back to one sample, sequenced in a study of blood T cell repertoires in COVID-19 (dated by TCRdb to the early 2020s). The library relied on the immunoSEQ multiplex PCR assay. TCRdb's version of the immuneACCESS table is confined to in-frame rearrangements and falls short of the full clone set. An unresolved V gene accounts for under half of the shortfall where checked; the remainder is of unknown origin. The sample has about 220,000 clones on record, more than 70% of them singletons. The ten most abundant clones make up 3% to 4% of the sample. The specimen sequenced was peripheral blood. All receptors come from a woman older than 75 with acute or convalescent COVID-19.

The V gene is TRBV24-1, the J gene TRBJ2-1; a weak D match, TRBD2 (7 bases). V lost 9 bases and J lost 5, with 22 bases in between. CDR1 is KGHDR and CDR2 is SFDVKD in the germline V gene. The CDR3 runs 16 residues. CDR3 nucleotides: TGTGCCACCCAGGGGAGGGACGCGGCTGTGGACAATGAGCAGTTCTTC. This codes for CATQGRDAAVDNEQFF.

CDR3 residues: CASSPSSGGGTDTQYF. The CDR3 region has the DNA TGTGCCAGCAGCCCATCTAGCGGGGGGGGCACAGATACGCAGTATTTT. The rearrangement links TRBV14 to TRBJ2-3; 12 bases are a match to TRBD2. V was clipped by 4 bases and J by 1 base; unmatched bases: 3. There are 16 residues in the CDR3. Germline V CDR1 and CDR2: SGHDN, FVKESK.

This chain uses TRBV18 with TRBJ2-7, with a weak D call TRBD2 (5 bases). Germline CDR1 KGHSH, CDR2 LQKENI. V lost 6 bases and J 3 bases, leaving 12 bases between the germline ends. The CDR3 length is 13 residues. The CDR3 nucleotides read TGTGCCAGCTCCGGGGAATCAGGCTACGAGCAGTACTTC. Its protein is CASSGESGYEQYF.

V usage is TRBV7-2 and J usage is TRBJ1-1, with a weak D call TRBD1 (6 bases). CDR3 size: 15 residues. The germline V gene has CDR1 SGHTA and CDR2 FQGNSA. The V gene lost 0 bases and the J gene lost 2 bases, with 10 bases spanning the gap. This CDR3 is CASSLAGGRNTEAFF. In DNA form, the CDR3 reads TGTGCCAGCAGCTTAGCCGGGGGGCGAAACACTGAAGCTTTCTTT.

The chain joins TRBV7-9 to TRBJ1-2, with D perhaps TRBD1 (6 bases). V was cut by 1 base and J by 4 bases, with 13 bases left in between. Germline V gene data show CDR1 as SEHNR and CDR2 as FQNEAQ (reference sequence). There are 15 residues in the CDR3. This CDR3 reads CASSLGDIGFYGYTF. CDR3 DNA: TGTGCCAGCAGCTTAGGGGACATTGGGTTCTATGGCTACACCTTC. Combining the CDR3 with reference TRBV7-9 and TRBJ1-2 gives the whole variable domain DTGVSQNPRHKITKRGQNVTFRCDPISEHNRLYWYRQTLGQGPEFLTYFQNEAQLEKSRLLSDRFSAERPKGSFSTLEIQRTEQGDSAMYLCASSLGDIGFYGYTFGSGTRLTVV.

This clone turned up a few times. DNA for the CDR3: TGTGCCAGCAGTCCTGGACTGGGTGGGTATAGTGAGCAGTTCTTC. This encodes CASSPGLGGYSEQFF. V is TRBV7-7 and J is TRBJ2-1; D perhaps matches TRBD2 (5 bases). Trimming cost V 6 bases and J 9 bases, with 21 bases left between them. CDR3 length: 15 residues. Per the germline V gene, CDR1 is SSHAT and CDR2 is FNYEAQ (reference sequence).

The chain carries TRBV28 and TRBJ1-6; no reliable D call. Trimming removed 5 bases at V and 10 bases at J, with 12 bases between. This CDR3 is 13 amino acids long. Germline loops: CDR1 MDHEN, CDR2 SYDVKM. CDR3 in amino acids: CASSRRQVSPLHF. The DNA of the CDR3 is TGTGCCAGCAGTCGACGACAAGTCTCACCCCTCCACTTT.

This sequence joins TRBV7-9 and TRBJ1-2; D not certain. The CDR3 runs 15 residues. Germline V gives CDR1 SEHNR, CDR2 FQNEAQ (reference sequence). The V gene lost 5 bases and the J gene lost 3 bases, with 16 bases spanning the gap. The CDR3 DNA reads TGTGCCAGCAGCCCTCAACAGTGGAGGGACTATGGCTACACCTTC. It specifies CASSPQQWRDYGYTF.

About this clone: One end of the junction is discordant with germline, which a read error may explain. The chain joins TRBV4-3 to TRBJ2-2; TRBD2 agrees at 7 bases. This CDR3 comprises 15 residues. The germline gives CDR1 LGHNA, CDR2 YSLEER. CDR3 nucleotides: TGCGCCCGCAGCCTCCGGGGCCCGGGGGGCGGGGAGCTGTTTTTT. This sequence encodes CARSLRGPGGGELFF.

A few counts support this clone. J is TRBJ2-5 and V is TRBV19; no clear D. This CDR3 is 13 amino acids long. V was clipped by 5 bases and J by 5 bases, with 12 bases between them. From germline, CDR1 is LNHDA and CDR2 SQIVND (reference sequence). For the CDR3, the DNA is TGTGCCAGTAGTGAGACCCAAGCGGAGACCCAGTACTTC. It codes for CASSETQAETQYF.